The 9 T cell receptor beta chains below all came from one sample that was sequenced in a study of T cells in localized non-small cell lung cancer. The protocol was immunoSEQ multiplex PCR, while the TCRdb copy is restricted to in-frame clones and leaves out a portion. Of roughly 72,000 clones in the sample, more than 70% were seen once. The sequences come from peripheral blood, collected before any cancer treatment. The receptors shown here come from a female donor older than 55 with stage I lung adenocarcinoma.

This rearrangement joins TRBV19 to TRBJ1-1; D uncertain. CDR3 length: 13 residues. Germline CDR1 LNHDA, CDR2 SQIVND (reference sequence). V shed 5 bases and J shed 5 bases, with 12 bases lying between them. CDR3 residues: CASSPRSMTEAFF. The CDR3 bases are TGTGCCAGTAGTCCCCGGTCCATGACTGAAGCTTTCTTT.

The chain has TRBV4-3 and TRBJ1-2; D might be TRBD1 (5 bases). This CDR3 has 15 amino acids. The germline gives CDR1 LGHNA, CDR2 YSLEER. V gave up 6 bases and J gave up 1 base, with 15 bases separating them. CDR3 nucleotide sequence: TGCGCCAGCAGTGAAGACAGCAACTTTAACTATGGCTACACCTTC. Its translation is CASSEDSNFNYGYTF.

The rearrangement joins TRBV18 to TRBJ2-5, with 8 positions matching TRBD2. The CDR3 consists of 18 residues. V lost 3 bases, J lost 1 base, and 13 bases stayed unmatched. CDR1 is KGHSH and CDR2 is LQKENI in the germline V gene. The CDR3 loop is CASSPRLASGGSQETQYF. CDR3 bases: TGTGCCAGCTCACCGAGATTGGCCAGCGGGGGCTCCCAAGAGACCCAGTACTTC.

The chain combines TRBV4-2 with TRBJ1-2, with D perhaps matching TRBD1 (6 bases). CDR3 length: 16 amino acids. Per germline, CDR1 LGHNA and CDR2 YNFKEQ. V shed 1 base and J shed 8 bases, with 20 bases lying between them. The CDR3 loop is CASSQAENRVGGGYTF. Written as DNA, the CDR3 is TGTGCCAGCAGCCAAGCCGAGAACAGGGTCGGGGGGGGCTACACCTTC.

The V gene is TRBV4-1, the J gene TRBJ2-1; no firm D call. The CDR3 totals 16 residues. Deletions cut 0 bases from V and 0 bases from J, with 9 bases between. Germline lookup yields CDR1 MGHRA and CDR2 YSYEKL. The CDR3 nucleotides are TGCGCCAGCAGCCAAGATATTCCAAGCTCCTACAATGAGCAGTTCTTC. Its protein product is CASSQDIPSSYNEQFF.

The gene calls are TRBV6-6 and TRBJ2-7; 8 nucleotides align to TRBD1. This CDR3 region has 12 residues. J was trimmed by 3 bases and V by 8 bases; bases with no gene match: 3. The germline V gene has CDR1 MNHNY and CDR2 SVGAGI (reference sequence). In nucleotides, the CDR3 is TGTGCCAGCTCGGACAGGGACTACGAGCAGTACTTC. It is translated as CASSDRDYEQYF.

The rearrangement uses TRBV4-2 and TRBJ2-1; possibly TRBD1 or TRBD2 for D (6 bases each). Germline V gene lookup returns CDR1 LGHNA and CDR2 YNFKEQ. CDR3 length: 17 residues. Trimming removed 0 bases at V and 5 bases at J, with 17 bases between. The CDR3 sequence is CASSQDRGGTHNNEQFF. The CDR3, as DNA: TGTGCCAGCAGCCAAGATCGGGGCGGGACACATAACAATGAGCAGTTCTTC.

This clone was seen a few times. The rearrangement uses TRBV5-6 and TRBJ1-2; weak D call: TRBD1 (5 bases). Germline V lookup: CDR1 SGHDT, CDR2 YYEEEE. Deletions cut 0 bases from V and 8 bases from J, with 11 bases between. The CDR3 is 13 amino acids. The CDR3 region has the DNA TGTGCCAGCAGCTTGGCCCAGGGTGAAGGCTACACCTTC. Translating gives CASSLAQGEGYTF.

The J gene is TRBJ2-3, the V gene TRBV7-9; 8 bases are shared with TRBD2. CDR3 length equals 17 residues. Germline CDR1 reads SEHNR; CDR2 reads FQNEAQ (reference sequence). J lost 0 bases, V lost 3 bases, and 8 bases had no gene match. CDR3 DNA: TGTGCCAGCAGCTTGGCCGCGGGGGGATCGAGCACAGATACGCAGTATTTT. Its translation: CASSLAAGGSSTDTQYF.